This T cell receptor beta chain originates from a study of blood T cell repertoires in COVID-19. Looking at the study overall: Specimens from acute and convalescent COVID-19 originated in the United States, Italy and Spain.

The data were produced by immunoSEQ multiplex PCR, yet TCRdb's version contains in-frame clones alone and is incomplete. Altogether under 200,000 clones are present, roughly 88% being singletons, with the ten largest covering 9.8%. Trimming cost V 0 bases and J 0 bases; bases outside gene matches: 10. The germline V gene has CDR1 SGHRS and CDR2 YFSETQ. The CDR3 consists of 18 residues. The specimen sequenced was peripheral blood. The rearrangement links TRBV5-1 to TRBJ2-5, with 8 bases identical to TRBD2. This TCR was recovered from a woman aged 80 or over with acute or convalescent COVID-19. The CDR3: CASSLGGAGGPYQETQYF. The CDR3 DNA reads TGCGCCAGCAGCTTGGGAGGTGCGGGGGGCCCGTACCAAGAGACCCAGTACTTC.